The 2 T cell receptor beta chains presented below share a single source sample, sequenced in a study of identical twins. One entry per CDR3 protein, called by TCRdb with MiXCR from the 5' RACE reads. The sample includes more than 1.5 million distinct CDR3 sequences, around 29% seen only once; the top ten take about 0.27%. Specimen: cord blood. The origin of the receptors is a newborn girl in good health.

The CDR3 spells CASSFGRGLNTEAFF. The CDR3 nucleotides are TGTGCCAGCAGCTTCGGAAGAGGGTTGAACACTGAAGCTTTCTTT. This sequence joins TRBV7-2 and TRBJ1-1; D call uncertain. This CDR3 is 15 amino acids long. Germline assignment: CDR1 SGHTA and CDR2 FQGNSA. V was cut by 3 bases and J by 0 bases, with 11 bases left in between. Variable domain in full (rest from reference TRBV7-2 and TRBJ1-1): GAGVSQSPSNKVTEKGKDVELRCDPISGHTALYWYRQSLGQGLEFLIYFQGNSAPDKSGLPSDRFSAERTGGSVSTLTIQRTQQEDSAVYLCASSFGRGLNTEAFFGQGTRLTVV.

CDR3 protein: CSARRDRLPKRTQYF. Here the CDR3 DNA reads TGCAGTGCTAGACGGGATAGGCTACCCAAGAGAACCCAGTACTTC. V and J are TRBV20-1 and TRBJ2-5; tentative D call: TRBD2 (5 bases). The ends were cut back, 2 bases at V and 8 bases at J, with 21 bases in the middle. This CDR3 has 15 amino acids. Germline-derived CDR1 and CDR2 are DFQATT and SNEGSKA (reference sequence).